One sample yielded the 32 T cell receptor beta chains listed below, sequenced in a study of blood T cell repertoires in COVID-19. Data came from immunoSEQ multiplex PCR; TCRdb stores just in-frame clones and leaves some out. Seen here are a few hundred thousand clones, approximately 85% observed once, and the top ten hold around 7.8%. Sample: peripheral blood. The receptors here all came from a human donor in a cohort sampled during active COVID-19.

CDR3 sequence (DNA): TGCGCCAGCAGTCAACCTCAGGGTAAGGACACTGAAGCTTTCTTT. Protein product: CASSQPQGKDTEAFF. This chain joins TRBV23-1 and TRBJ1-1, with D possibly TRBD1 on 5 matching bases. TRBV23-1 is recorded as an ORF, its role being uncertain. CDR3 length equals 15 residues. Trimming cost V 2 bases and J 3 bases, with 13 bases left between them.

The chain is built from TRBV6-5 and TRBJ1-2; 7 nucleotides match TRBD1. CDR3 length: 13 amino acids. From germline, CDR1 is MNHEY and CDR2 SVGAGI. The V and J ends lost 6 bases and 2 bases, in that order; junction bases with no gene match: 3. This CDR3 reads CASSLTGNYGYTF. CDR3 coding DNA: TGTGCCAGCAGCCTGACAGGGAACTATGGCTACACCTTC.

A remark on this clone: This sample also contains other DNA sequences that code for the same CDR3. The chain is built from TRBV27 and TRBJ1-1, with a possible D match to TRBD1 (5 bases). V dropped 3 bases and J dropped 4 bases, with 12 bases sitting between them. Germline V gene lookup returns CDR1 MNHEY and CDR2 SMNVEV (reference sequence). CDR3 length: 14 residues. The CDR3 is CASSLTGGRTEAFF. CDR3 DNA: TGTGCCAGCAGTTTGACCGGGGGTCGCACTGAAGCTTTCTTT.

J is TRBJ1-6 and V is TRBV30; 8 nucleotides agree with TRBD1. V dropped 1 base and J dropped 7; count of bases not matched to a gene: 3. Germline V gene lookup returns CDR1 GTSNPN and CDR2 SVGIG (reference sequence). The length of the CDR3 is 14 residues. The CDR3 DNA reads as TGTGCCTGGAGTGCGACAGGGGCCAATTCACCCCTCCACTTT. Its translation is CAWSATGANSPLHF.

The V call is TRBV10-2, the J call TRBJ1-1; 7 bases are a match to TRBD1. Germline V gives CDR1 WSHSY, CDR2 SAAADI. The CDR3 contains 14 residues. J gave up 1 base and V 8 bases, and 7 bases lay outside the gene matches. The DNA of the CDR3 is TGCGCCAGCCTCACTCGGACAGGGAACACTGAAGCTTTCTTT. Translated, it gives CASLTRTGNTEAFF.

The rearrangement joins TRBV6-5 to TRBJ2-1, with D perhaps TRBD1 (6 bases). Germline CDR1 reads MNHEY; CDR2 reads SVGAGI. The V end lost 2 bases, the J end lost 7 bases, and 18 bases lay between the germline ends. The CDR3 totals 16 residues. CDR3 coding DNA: TGTGCCAGCAGTTACATTCAGTGGGGGCAGGGGAATGAGCAGTTCTTC. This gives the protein CASSYIQWGQGNEQFF.

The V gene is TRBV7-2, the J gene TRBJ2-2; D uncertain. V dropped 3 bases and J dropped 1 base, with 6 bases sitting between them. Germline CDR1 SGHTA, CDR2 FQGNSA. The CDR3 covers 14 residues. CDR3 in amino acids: CASSLFLNTGELFF. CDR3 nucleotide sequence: TGTGCCAGCAGCTTGTTTCTGAACACCGGGGAGCTGTTTTTT.

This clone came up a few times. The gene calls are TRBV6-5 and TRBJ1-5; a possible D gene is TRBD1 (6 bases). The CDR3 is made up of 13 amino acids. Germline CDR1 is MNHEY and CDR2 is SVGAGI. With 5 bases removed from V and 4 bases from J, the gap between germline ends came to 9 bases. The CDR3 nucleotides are TGTGCCAGCAGTCGACAGGAGAATCAGCCCCAGCATTTT. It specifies CASSRQENQPQHF.

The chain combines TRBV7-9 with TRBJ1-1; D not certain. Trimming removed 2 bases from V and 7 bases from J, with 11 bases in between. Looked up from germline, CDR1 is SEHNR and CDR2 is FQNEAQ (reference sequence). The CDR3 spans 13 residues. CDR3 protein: CASSLFSVYEAFF. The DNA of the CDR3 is TGTGCCAGCAGCTTATTTTCCGTCTATGAAGCTTTCTTT.

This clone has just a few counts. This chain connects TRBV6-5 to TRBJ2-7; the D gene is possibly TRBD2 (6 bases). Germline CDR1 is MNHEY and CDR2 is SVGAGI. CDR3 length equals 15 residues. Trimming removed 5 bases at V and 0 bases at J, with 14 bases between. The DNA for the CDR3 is TGTGCCAGCAGTACCGGGACTGGTCTCTCCTACGAGCAGTACTTC. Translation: CASSTGTGLSYEQYF.

The CDR3, as DNA: TGTGCCTGGAGTCCGGGACTAGCGGGGGGAGATACGCAGTATTTT. This gives the protein CAWSPGLAGGDTQYF. The chain uses TRBV30 and TRBJ2-3; 15 nucleotides align to TRBD2. The germline V gene encodes CDR1 GTSNPN and CDR2 SVGIG (reference sequence). CDR3 size: 15 residues. Losses at the gene ends were 2 bases for V and 5 bases for J; bases not matched to a gene: 2.

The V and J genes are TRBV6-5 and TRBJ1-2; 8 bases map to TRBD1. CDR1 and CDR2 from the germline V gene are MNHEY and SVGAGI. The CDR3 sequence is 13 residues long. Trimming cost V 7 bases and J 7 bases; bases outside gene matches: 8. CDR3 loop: CASIGQGGRGYTF. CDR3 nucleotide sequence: TGTGCCAGCATAGGACAGGGAGGGCGTGGCTACACCTTC.

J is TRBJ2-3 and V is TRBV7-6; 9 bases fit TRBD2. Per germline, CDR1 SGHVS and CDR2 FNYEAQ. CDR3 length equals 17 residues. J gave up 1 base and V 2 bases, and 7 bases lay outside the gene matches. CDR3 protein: CASSLKGGGGGTDTQYF. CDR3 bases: TGTGCCAGCAGCTTAAAAGGCGGGGGGGGCGGCACAGATACGCAGTATTTT.

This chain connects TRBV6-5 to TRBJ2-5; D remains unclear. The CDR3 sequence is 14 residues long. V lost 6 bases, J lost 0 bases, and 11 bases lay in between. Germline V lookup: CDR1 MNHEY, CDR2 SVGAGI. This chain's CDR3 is CASRAQPYQETQYF. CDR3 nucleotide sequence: TGTGCCAGCAGGGCACAGCCTTACCAAGAGACCCAGTACTTC.

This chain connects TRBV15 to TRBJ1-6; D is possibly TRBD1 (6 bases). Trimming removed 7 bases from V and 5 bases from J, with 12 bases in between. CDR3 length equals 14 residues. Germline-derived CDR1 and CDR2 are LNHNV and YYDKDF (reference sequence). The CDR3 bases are TGTGCCACCACCAGGGGCCCTGATAATTCACCCCTCCACTTT. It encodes CATTRGPDNSPLHF.

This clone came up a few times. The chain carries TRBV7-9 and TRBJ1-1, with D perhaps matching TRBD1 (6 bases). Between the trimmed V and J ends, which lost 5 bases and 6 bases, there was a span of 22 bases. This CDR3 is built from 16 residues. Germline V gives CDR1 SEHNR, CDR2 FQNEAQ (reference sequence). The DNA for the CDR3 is TGTGCCAGCAGCCTAGGGGTCAAGGGTCACAGGGCTGAAGCTTTCTTT. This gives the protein CASSLGVKGHRAEAFF.

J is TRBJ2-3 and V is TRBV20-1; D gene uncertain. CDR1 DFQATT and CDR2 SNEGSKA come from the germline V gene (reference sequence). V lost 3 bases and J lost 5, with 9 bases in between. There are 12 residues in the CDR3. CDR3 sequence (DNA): TGCAGTGCTAGTACGACACTAGATACGCAGTATTTT. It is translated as CSASTTLDTQYF.

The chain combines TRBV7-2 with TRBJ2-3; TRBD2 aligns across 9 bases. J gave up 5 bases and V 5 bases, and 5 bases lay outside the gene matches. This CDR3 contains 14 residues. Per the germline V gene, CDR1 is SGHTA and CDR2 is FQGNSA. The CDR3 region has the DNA TGTGCCAGCAGCCTGGCTAGCGGGGTAGATACGCAGTATTTT. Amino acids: CASSLASGVDTQYF.

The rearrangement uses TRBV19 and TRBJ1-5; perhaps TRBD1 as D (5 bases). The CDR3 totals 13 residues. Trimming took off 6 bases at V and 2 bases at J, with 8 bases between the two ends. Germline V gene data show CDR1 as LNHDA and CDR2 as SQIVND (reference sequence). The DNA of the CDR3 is TGTGCCAGTAGGGCGGGGCGCAATCAGCCCCAGCATTTT. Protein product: CASRAGRNQPQHF.

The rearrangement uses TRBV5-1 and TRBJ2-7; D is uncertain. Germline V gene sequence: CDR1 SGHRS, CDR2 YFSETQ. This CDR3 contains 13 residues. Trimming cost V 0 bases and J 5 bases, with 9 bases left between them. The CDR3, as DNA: TGCGCCAGCAGCTTGGTATCAACACACGAGCAGTACTTC. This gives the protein CASSLVSTHEQYF.

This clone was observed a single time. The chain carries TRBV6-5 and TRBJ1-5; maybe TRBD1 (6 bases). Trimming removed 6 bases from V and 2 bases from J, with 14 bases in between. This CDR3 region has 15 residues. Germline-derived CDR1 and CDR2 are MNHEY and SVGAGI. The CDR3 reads CASRGDKPGNQPQHF. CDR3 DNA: TGTGCCAGCAGGGGGGACAAACCGGGCAATCAGCCCCAGCATTTT.

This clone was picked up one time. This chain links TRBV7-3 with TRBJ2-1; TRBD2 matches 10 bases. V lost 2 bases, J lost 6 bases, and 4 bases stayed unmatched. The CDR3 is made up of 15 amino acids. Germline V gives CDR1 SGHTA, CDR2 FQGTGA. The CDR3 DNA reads TGTGCCAGCAGCTTAGCACTAGCGGGGTCCAATGAGCAGTTCTTC. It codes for CASSLALAGSNEQFF.

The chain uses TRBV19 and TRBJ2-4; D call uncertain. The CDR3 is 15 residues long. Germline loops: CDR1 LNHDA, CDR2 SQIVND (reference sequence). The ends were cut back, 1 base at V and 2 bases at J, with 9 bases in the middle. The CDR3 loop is CASSIGTGSKNIQYF. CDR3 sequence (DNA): TGTGCCAGTAGTATAGGAACCGGGTCCAAAAACATTCAGTACTTC. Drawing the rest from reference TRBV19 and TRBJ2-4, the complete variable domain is DGGITQSPKYLFRKEGQNVTLSCEQNLNHDAMYWYRQDPGQGLRLIYYSQIVNDFQKGDIAEGYSVSREKKESFPLTVTSAQKNPTAFYLCASSIGTGSKNIQYFGAGTRLSVL.

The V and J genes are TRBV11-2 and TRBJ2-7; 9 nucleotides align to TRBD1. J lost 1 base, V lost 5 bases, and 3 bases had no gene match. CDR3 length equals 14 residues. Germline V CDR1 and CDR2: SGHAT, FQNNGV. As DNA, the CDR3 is TGTGCCAGCAGCCTCGACAGGGGGTCCTACGAGCAGTACTTC. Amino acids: CASSLDRGSYEQYF.

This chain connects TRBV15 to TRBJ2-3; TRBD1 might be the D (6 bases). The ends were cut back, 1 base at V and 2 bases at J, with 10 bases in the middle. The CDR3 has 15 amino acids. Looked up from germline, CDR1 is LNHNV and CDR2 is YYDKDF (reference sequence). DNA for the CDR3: TGTGCCACCAGCAGAGTCAGGGGAGCCACAGATACGCAGTATTTT. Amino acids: CATSRVRGATDTQYF.

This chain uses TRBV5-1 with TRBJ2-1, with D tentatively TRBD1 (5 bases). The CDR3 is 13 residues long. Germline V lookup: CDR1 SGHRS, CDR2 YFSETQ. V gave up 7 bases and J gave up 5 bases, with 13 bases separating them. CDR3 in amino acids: CASAPVGDNEQFF. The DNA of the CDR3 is TGCGCCAGCGCCCCCGTAGGGGACAATGAGCAGTTCTTC.

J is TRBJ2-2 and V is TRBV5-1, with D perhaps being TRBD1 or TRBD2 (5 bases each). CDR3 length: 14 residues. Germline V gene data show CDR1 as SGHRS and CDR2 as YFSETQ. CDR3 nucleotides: TGCGTTAGCAGGGACGGGGCGAACACCGGGGAGCTGTTTTTT. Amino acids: CVSRDGANTGELFF.

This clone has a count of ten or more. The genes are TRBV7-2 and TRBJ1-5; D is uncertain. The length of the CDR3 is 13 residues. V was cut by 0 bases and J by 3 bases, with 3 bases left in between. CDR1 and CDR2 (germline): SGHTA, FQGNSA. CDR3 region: CASSLAANQPQHF. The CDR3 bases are TGTGCCAGCAGCTTAGCGGCCAATCAGCCCCAGCATTTT. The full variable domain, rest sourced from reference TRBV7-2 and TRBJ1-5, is GAGVSQSPSNKVTEKGKDVELRCDPISGHTALYWYRQSLGQGLEFLIYFQGNSAPDKSGLPSDRFSAERTGGSVSTLTIQRTQQEDSAVYLCASSLAANQPQHFGDGTRLSIL.

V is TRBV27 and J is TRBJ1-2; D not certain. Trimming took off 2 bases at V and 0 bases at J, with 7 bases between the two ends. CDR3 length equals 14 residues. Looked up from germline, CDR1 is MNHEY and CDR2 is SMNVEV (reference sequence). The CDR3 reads CASSLTSANYGYTF. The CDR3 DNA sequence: TGTGCCAGCAGTTTAACATCAGCTAACTATGGCTACACCTTC.

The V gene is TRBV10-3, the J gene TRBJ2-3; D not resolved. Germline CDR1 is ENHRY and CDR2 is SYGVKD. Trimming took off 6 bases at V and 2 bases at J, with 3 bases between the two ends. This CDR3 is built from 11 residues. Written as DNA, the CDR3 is TGTGCCATCAGACTCACAGATACGCAGTATTTT. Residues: CAIRLTDTQYF.

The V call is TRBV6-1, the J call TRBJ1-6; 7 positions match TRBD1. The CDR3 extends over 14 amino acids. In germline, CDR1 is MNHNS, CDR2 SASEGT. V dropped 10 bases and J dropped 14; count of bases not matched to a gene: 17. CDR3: CAILRQGDFSTLHF. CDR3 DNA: TGTGCCATTCTAAGACAGGGCGATTTTTCGACCCTCCACTTT.

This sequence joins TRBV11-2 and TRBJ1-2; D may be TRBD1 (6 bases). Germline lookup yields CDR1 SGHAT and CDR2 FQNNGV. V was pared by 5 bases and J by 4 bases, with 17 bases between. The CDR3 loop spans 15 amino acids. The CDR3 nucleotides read TGTGCCAGCAGCCCAGGGGCTGAGATAGGCTATGGCTACACCTTC. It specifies CASSPGAEIGYGYTF.